The entry below gives a single T cell receptor beta chain sequence along with its context. This specimen comes from a study of T cell responses to AZD1222 COVID-19 vaccine. The V segment lost 7 bases and the J segment 0 bases; nucleotides outside the gene matches: 13. The CDR3 is 16 amino acids. From germline, CDR1 is SGHRS and CDR2 YFSETQ. The assay was immunoSEQ multiplex PCR, and TCRdb's table has in-frame clones only and misses some. Among 130,000 to 150,000 clones, just under 95% were seen once, and the ten largest hold around 1.7%. The receptor was derived from an adult in good health. This material consisted of peripheral blood, taken on day 0 of AZD1222 vaccination. This sequence joins TRBV5-1 and TRBJ2-7; 7 bases align to TRBD2. The CDR3 protein is CASAPGGSGRSYEQYF. CDR3 DNA sequence: TGCGCCAGCGCGCCCGGGGGTAGCGGGCGCTCCTACGAGCAGTACTTC.